This T cell receptor beta chain was sequenced for a study of blood T cell repertoires in COVID-19. On the study more broadly: COVID-19 samples from acute and convalescent phases originated in the United States, Italy and Spain. PBMCs, B-cell-depleted T cells, or T cells provided the cDNA or gDNA that made up the material.

This clone was recorded once. Per the original methods: Amplification with reference gene primers provided the estimates of nucleated cell counts. TCRdb keeps only in-frame clones here, not all; method: immunoSEQ multiplex PCR. For V, J and clone size, that table is used; D and trimming come from the DNA. In the table there are about 310,000 clones, about nine tenths of which are singletons. The V gene's germline CDR1 is SGHAT and CDR2 FQNNGV. The CDR3 extends over 15 amino acids. With V trimmed by 6 bases and J by 3 bases, 6 bases remained unmatched. The chain has TRBV11-2 and TRBJ1-2; 11 bases fit TRBD1. The receptor comes from a man aged 50-60 years with active or convalescent COVID-19. Sequencing was done on a sample of peripheral blood. The CDR3 region has the DNA TGTGCCAGCAGACGGACAGGGGGCGCCGACTATGGCTACACCTTC. Residues: CASRRTGGADYGYTF.